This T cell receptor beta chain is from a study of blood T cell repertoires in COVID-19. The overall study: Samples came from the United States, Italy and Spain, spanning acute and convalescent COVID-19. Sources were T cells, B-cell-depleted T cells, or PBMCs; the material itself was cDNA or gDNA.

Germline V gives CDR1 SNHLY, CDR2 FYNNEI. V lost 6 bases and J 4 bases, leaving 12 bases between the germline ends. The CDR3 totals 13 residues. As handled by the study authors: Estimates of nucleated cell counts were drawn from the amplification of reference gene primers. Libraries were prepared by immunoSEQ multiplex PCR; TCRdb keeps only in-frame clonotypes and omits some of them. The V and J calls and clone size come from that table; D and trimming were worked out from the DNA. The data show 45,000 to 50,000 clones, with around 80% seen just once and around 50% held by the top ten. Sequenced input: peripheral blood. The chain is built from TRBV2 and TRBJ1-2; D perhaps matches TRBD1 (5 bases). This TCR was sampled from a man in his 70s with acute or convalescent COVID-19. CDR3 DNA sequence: TGTGCCAGCAGCCAGGGTCCTGTCTATGGCTACACCTTC. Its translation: CASSQGPVYGYTF.